These 12 T cell receptor beta chains were all obtained from the same sample, sequenced in a study of blood T cell repertoires in COVID-19. TCRdb keeps only in-frame clones here, not all; method: immunoSEQ multiplex PCR. The table shows a few hundred thousand clones, with about 87% occurring only once. Sequenced: peripheral blood. Every receptor here comes from a woman in her fifties or sixties with COVID-19, enrolled during active disease.

This clone turned up a few times. The rearrangement joins TRBV7-9 to TRBJ2-1; D may be TRBD1 (5 bases). Germline CDR1 is SEHNR and CDR2 is FQNEAQ (reference sequence). Trimming removed 4 bases from V and 10 bases from J, with 11 bases in between. The CDR3 is made up of 12 amino acids. The DNA for the CDR3 is TGTGCCAGCAGCTCCCGGACAACAGAGCAGTTCTTC. Translating gives CASSSRTTEQFF.

This chain links TRBV3-1 (or the pseudogene TRBV3-2) with TRBJ2-7; the D gene is possibly TRBD1 (6 bases). Trimming took 2 bases from V and 0 from J, leaving 11 bases between them. This CDR3 has 15 amino acids. Germline values: CDR1 LGHDT, CDR2 YNNKEL (reference sequence). The CDR3 is CASSQITGPSYEQYF. For the CDR3, the DNA is TGTGCCAGCAGCCAAATAACAGGGCCCTCCTACGAGCAGTACTTC.

The genes are TRBV7-9 and TRBJ2-7; D remains ambiguous. V shed 5 bases and J shed 5 bases, with 7 bases lying between them. CDR3 length: 11 amino acids. The germline V gene encodes CDR1 SEHNR and CDR2 FQNEAQ (reference sequence). The CDR3 bases are TGTGCCAGCAGCCAACTGCACGAGCAGTACTTC. It specifies CASSQLHEQYF.

The CDR3 here is CASSSGQGRNEQFF. The CDR3 DNA reads TGTGCCAGCAGCTCGGGACAGGGAAGGAATGAGCAGTTCTTC. The chain couples TRBV5-4 to TRBJ2-1; 9 bases line up with TRBD1. The CDR3 runs to 14 residues. The J segment lost 7 bases and the V segment lost 3 bases, leaving 5 bases of the junction unmatched. From germline, CDR1 is SGHNT and CDR2 YYREEE (reference sequence).

This chain links TRBV14 with TRBJ2-7; weak D call: TRBD2 (5 bases). Germline values: CDR1 SGHDN, CDR2 FVKESK. Trimming left V 0 bases short and J 7 bases short, with 10 bases between. The CDR3 is made up of 13 amino acids. The CDR3 loop reads CASSQERRGEQYF. CDR3 sequence (DNA): TGTGCCAGCAGCCAAGAAAGACGAGGGGAGCAGTACTTC. The complete variable domain, with remaining parts taken from reference TRBV14 and TRBJ2-7, reads EAGVTQFPSHSVIEKGQTVTLRCDPISGHDNLYWYRRVMGKEIKFLLHFVKESKQDESGMPNNRFLAERTGGTYSTLKVQPAELEDSGVYFCASSQERRGEQYFGPGTRLTVT.

In DNA, the CDR3 is TGTGCCAGTAGTTCGTCGGGAGTAAGCACAGATACGCAGTATTTT. It specifies CASSSSGVSTDTQYF. The V call is TRBV19, the J call TRBJ2-3, with D possibly TRBD2 on 6 matching bases. The CDR3 is made up of 15 amino acids. CDR1 is LNHDA and CDR2 is SQIVND in the germline V gene (reference sequence). V was trimmed by 5 bases and J by 0 bases, leaving 12 bases between them.

J is TRBJ2-5 and V is TRBV19; 7 positions agree with TRBD1. After removal of 6 bases from V and 5 bases from J, the junction contained 12 bases not matched to a gene. The CDR3 extends over 15 amino acids. CDR1 and CDR2 from the germline V gene are LNHDA and SQIVND (reference sequence). The CDR3 sequence: CASRPTGATGETQYF. The CDR3 DNA is TGTGCCAGTAGGCCCACAGGGGCCACGGGCGAGACCCAGTACTTC.

This chain joins TRBV7-2 and TRBJ2-1; D is possibly TRBD2 (5 bases). V lost 6 bases and J lost 7, with 19 bases in between. From germline, CDR1 is SGHTA and CDR2 FQGNSA. This CDR3 has 15 amino acids. CDR3 nucleotide sequence: TGTGCCAGCAGACTAGATCGAATTATCAGGAATGAGCAGTTCTTC. It specifies CASRLDRIIRNEQFF.

The chain uses TRBV6-4 and TRBJ1-5, with 8 bases fitting TRBD1. The J segment lost 4 bases and the V segment lost 2 bases, leaving 10 bases of the junction unmatched. Germline loops: CDR1 MRHNA, CDR2 SNTAGT. This CDR3 comprises 17 residues. In DNA form, the CDR3 reads TGTGCCAGCAGTGACACCCGGGACAGGTTACGGAATCAGCCCCAGCATTTT. It encodes CASSDTRDRLRNQPQHF.

The chain joins TRBV5-1 to TRBJ1-1; D is undetermined. The CDR3 covers 14 residues. V gave up 1 base and J gave up 4 bases, with 11 bases separating them. Germline-derived CDR1 and CDR2 are SGHRS and YFSETQ. The CDR3 sequence: CASSLHGEGTEAFF. The CDR3, as DNA: TGCGCCAGCAGCTTGCATGGGGAGGGCACTGAAGCTTTCTTT.

The chain employs TRBV6-6 and TRBJ1-1, with D hard to call. CDR3 length: 12 amino acids. Trimming pared 5 bases from V and 11 bases from J, leaving 15 bases between. Germline V lookup: CDR1 MNHNY, CDR2 SVGAGI (reference sequence). This CDR3 reads CASSPDSAWAFF. The CDR3 bases are TGTGCCAGCAGTCCGGACTCGGCATGGGCTTTCTTT.

The genes are TRBV27 and TRBJ1-4, with 9 positions matching TRBD1. The CDR3 consists of 15 residues. V lost 0 bases, J lost 8 bases, and 4 bases stayed unmatched. Germline CDR1 reads MNHEY; CDR2 reads SMNVEV (reference sequence). The CDR3 spells CASSLSGQGGEKLFF. CDR3 sequence (DNA): TGTGCCAGCAGTTTATCGGGACAGGGTGGGGAAAAACTGTTTTTT.